The clone carrying this T cell receptor (beta chain) was observed a handful of times. Its antigen remains unknown. The sample belongs to a study of beta chain features in type 1 diabetes. Study summary: Sorted cells from all samples, numbering roughly 100,000,000, were examined.

What was sequenced were expressed TCRB transcripts, since all of the isolated RNA had been reverse transcribed. Measured with immunoSEQ multiplex PCR; TCRdb has only the in-frame clones, and not every one. This table holds 350,000 to 400,000 clones, over 12% found once. Losses at the gene ends were 6 bases for V and 2 bases for J; bases not matched to a gene: 6. Germline V lookup: CDR1 MDHEN, CDR2 SYDVKM. The CDR3 covers 14 residues. A single heparinised draw of roughly 120 mL on average was taken per donor. General study results and limits: Healthy donors had naive, central memory and Treg TCRB repertoires that appeared less similar than those seen among patients. TCRB CDR3 length was moderately but significantly reduced in all four CD4+ subsets of Type 1 diabetes patients.

The sequence was obtained from a woman aged 18-29 years in good health. Sequencing was performed on naive CD4+ T cells from blood. V and J are TRBV28 and TRBJ2-7, with 8 nucleotides matching TRBD1. CDR3 residues: CASRAGTGTYEQYF. CDR3 DNA sequence: TGTGCCAGCAGGGCCGGGACAGGTACCTACGAGCAGTACTTC.